This is a list of T cell receptor beta chains from one sample in a study of beta chain features in type 1 diabetes. Sequencing was performed with immunoSEQ multiplex PCR; in TCRdb, only in-frame clones are kept and a portion is missing. The sample records around 690,000 clones, 9.5% to 15% being singletons. The sample comprised naive CD4+ T cells from blood. Receptors originate from a young man with type 1 diabetes. Both conserved end residues are trimmed from each CDR3.

V: TRBV7-2
CDR3: ASSPGVGRNYGYT

V: TRBV9
CDR3: ASSGLGQGTKSGNTIY

V: TRBV5-4
CDR3: ASSLVGGARPSPLH

V: TRBV7-2
CDR3: ASSPRAENEQF

V: TRBV5-1
CDR3: ASITPGTASYEQY

V: TRBV9
CDR3: ASSVEGVSSGNTIY

V: TRBV5-4
CDR3: ASSLPRPRHGELF

V: TRBV9
CDR3: ASSPAPGSDTQY

V: TRBV7-2
CDR3: ASSLTGTGGTEAF

V: TRBV19
CDR3: ASSIGPLDTQY

V: TRBV7-2
CDR3: ASSFGPTGELF

V: TRBV6-5
CDR3: ASSYRNQPQH

V: TRBV7-3
CDR3: ASSEPRGTQY

V: TRBV30
CDR3: AWSAQVTTNEKLF

V: TRBV19
CDR3: ASSQGRGEQF

V: TRBV5-4
CDR3: ASSLSADTQY